Described below is a single T cell receptor beta chain sequence and its context. Its target is unknown. The sample is drawn from a study of early T cells in non-severe SARS-CoV-2 infection. Study-level background: Investigators sequenced bulk RNA drawn from unsorted whole blood, and chains remained unpaired. Study conclusions and caveats: Database matching using VDJdb favored anti-spike CD8 responses, with private and CD4 specificities left missing.

Individual cDNA molecules carried attached unique molecular identifiers. From the 5' RACE reads, TCRdb called clonotypes with MiXCR, one entry per CDR3 protein. The data hold over 75,000 distinct CDR3 sequences, with approximately 15% observed a single time. Deletions cut 4 bases from V and 4 bases from J, with 14 bases between. Germline V gene sequence: CDR1 SGHRS, CDR2 YFSETQ. The CDR3 is 15 residues long. This chain connects TRBV5-1 to TRBJ2-2; D ambiguous. Sequenced input: whole blood. The TCR originated in an adult who was a healthcare worker with PCR-confirmed SARS-CoV-2 infection or an uninfected control (not recorded which). CDR3 residues: CASSTADLGTGELFF. CDR3 bases: TGCGCCAGCAGCACGGCAGACCTAGGCACCGGGGAGCTGTTTTTT.